This T cell receptor beta chain was captured in a study of cytomegalovirus exposure and HLA in healthy donors (dated by TCRdb to about 2017). Describing the broader study: An earlier analysis of 587 of the donors reported about 290 Gb of sequence data and 100 million to 140 million unique TCR beta sequences from 190 million or so T cells. Roughly 300 gigabases of sequencing data and tens of millions of unique TCR sequences made up an early release that covered several hundred HLA-typed donors. The genetic ancestry cluster associated with self-reported Caucasian donors included around four fifths of the 398 genotyped donors. The study was designed to test whether signatures of past pathogen exposure could be identified by cataloging public T cell receptors. The T cell repertoires of 666 subjects were profiled by immunosequencing and related to cytomegalovirus serostatus. Along with the roughly 700-subject first cohort, a separate validation cohort of around 110 different subjects was used. The study combined high-throughput TCR immunosequencing, statistical association of individual TCRs with disease status, and machine learning to predict cytomegalovirus infection status. To study patterns of TCR occurrence, a later analysis re-analyzed previously published TCR beta repertoires from 666 donors and added high-resolution HLA genotyping. In the later analysis, no new phenotypic data were used to find candidate immune exposures; instead, reliance was placed on TCR beta sequences and their occurrence across donors. An earlier analysis of 587 of the donors used high-throughput TCR beta sequencing to judge whether each TCR beta V gene segment behaved as functional or pseudogenic. Alongside the repertoire data, information on donor age, sex, ethnicity and CMV serostatus was compiled. A later genetic analysis used genome-wide SNP genotypes for about 55% of the 666 donors, treating that subset as a discovery cohort. All discovery cohort repertoires had been generated using a single sequencing platform. Class I and class II HLA loci were covered by the typing at four-digit resolution. Typing coverage varied by locus: roughly 629-640 donors for A, B, C, DRB1 and DQB1; approximately 500 for DQA1; over 600 for DPA1; 400 to 480 for DPB1. Because of strong linkage in the cohort, roughly five DR-DQ haplotypes were treated as single units for association and clustering. Among about 410 genotyped donors of the cohort, an average of about 240,000 unique TCR beta nucleotide sequences was sequenced per donor, of which approximately 19% were non-productive.

Trimming removed 5 bases from V and 0 bases from J, leaving 7 bases between the germline ends. CDR3 length: 13 amino acids, cysteine to phenylalanine. The retained sequence is limited to the CDR3, 39 bases, with the frame set at the first base. The germline V gene gives CDR1 as SGHTA and CDR2 as FQGTGA. Beyond this particular receptor, the publication reports: The study listed 170 or so TCR beta chains as associated with cytomegalovirus. Linkage disequilibrium might explain the correlated functional status among segregating V segments, but an unknown experimental factor could not be excluded. Across donors, most TCR sequences were observed very rarely, whereas some public TCRs were present in many individuals. A cluster of highly shared sequence variants was judged likely to represent a technical artifact of the sequencing pipeline. Because HLA typing was unavailable for some donors at each locus, only the typed subset was used in association tests. Sequencing depth was assumed to be roughly uniform across donors in the presence/absence analyses, though that assumption may not hold. Immune exposure information for the cohort was limited to CMV serostatus. A further reported finding was that TCR beta sequences accurately predicted the HLA-A and HLA-B alleles for most subjects in the first cohort. In vitro tests confirmed that three of the cytomegalovirus-associated TCR beta chains recognize cytomegalovirus antigens. In this cohort, only TCR beta chains were sequenced, and detectable features were limited by the absence of alpha or paired-chain data. In a later analysis, the rate of TCR association differed among HLA loci, with DRB1 alleles having the most associated TCRs and HLA-C alleles having the fewest. Because counts were too low, about 15 rarely observed V segments, including chromosome 9 orphons, were left out of the earlier analysis of over 550 of the donors. An earlier analysis of roughly 570 of the donors showed that most TCR beta V segments appeared in productive rearrangements either about 87% or about 30% of the time, which broadly matched IMGT annotations. Compared with the approximately 720-donor mean, donors in an Asian-associated ancestry cluster had fewer N-insertions in productive TCRs, according to a later genetic analysis. In a later analysis, HLA-associated TCR beta chains showed more clonal expansion and lower generation probabilities than non-associated chains that were equally common. V-gene and J-gene trimming of TCR beta chains was associated with a missense DCLRE1C variant in a later genetic analysis, and the association was replicated in an independent cohort. Some IMGT-functional V segments, including TRBV6-2 and TRBV6-3, could not be told apart with the 87-base-pair reads, so those segments were excluded. A later analysis associated about 16,000 TCR beta sequences with specific HLA alleles at a false discovery rate of 0.05. In a later analysis, most CMV-associated TCR beta chains were found to appear HLA-restricted, with HLA associations seemingly driven largely by CMV exposure. A later analysis reported that several top co-occurrence clusters appeared linked to parvovirus B19, influenza, CMV and Epstein-Barr virus. When HLA alleles, especially DR and DQ, strongly co-occurred, TCR associations were difficult to assign to individual alleles. According to the authors, the approach could potentially be generalized to other disease states and immunological phenotypes. In both the original and validation cohorts, the classifier was reported to diagnose cytomegalovirus status with high specificity and sensitivity.

A note on this clone: It has no known antigen specificity. Base qualities are not at hand, and no much larger clone is one base apart.

The cohort was made up of hundreds of healthy bone marrow donors. All cohort members were sampled while nominally healthy, although unrecorded immune exposures were likely present. CMV serostatus was recorded as positive for some 300 and negative for about half of the roughly 700 cohort members, whereas no CMV serostatus was recorded for the donor in question. Each donor provided a peripheral blood sample, and peripheral blood mononuclear cells were used for TCR beta sequencing. Genomic DNA was extracted from the blood cell samples with the Qiagen DNeasy Blood Extraction Kit. Libraries came from the immunoSEQ multiplex PCR assay. For the multiplex PCR, a mixture combining 60 forward primers for TCR Vbeta segments and 13 reverse primers for TCR Jbeta segments was used. The CDR3 region of rearranged TCR beta genes was amplified from genomic DNA with a multiplex PCR assay. Amplified TCR beta libraries were sequenced as 87-base-pair reads on the Illumina HiSeq System. Per the authors' processing: In a later analysis, 80 million or so unique TCR beta chains were counted across the roughly 610 repertoires, and roughly 11 million of these chains were shared by at least two donors. A nearest-neighbor algorithm error-corrected the raw reads and collapsed the reads into unique sequences, merging closely related sequences to remove PCR and sequencing errors. V, D and J gene segments were assigned by aligning CDR3 sequences to IMGT reference sequences. Each retained sequence needed at least a six-nucleotide match to both a V gene segment and a J gene segment. A rearrangement counted as productive if the CDR3 had no stop codons and remained in frame with V and J, and every other rearrangement counted as non-productive. CDR3 was defined according to IMGT convention as the region running from the second conserved V-encoded cysteine to the conserved J-encoded phenylalanine. In an earlier analysis of around 570 of the donors, sequences lacking an unambiguous match to a single V gene segment were excluded. An earlier analysis of a few hundred of the donors called V segments functional above 56.7% productive rearrangements and segregating when the between-donor standard deviation exceeded 5%. A statistical classification framework was built to diagnose cytomegalovirus status from the catalog of TCR beta chain sequences. In a later analysis, TCR nucleotide sequences were compared against IMGT/GENE-DB human TR gene sequences so that V and J genes could be assigned. Using the TCRdist pipeline, a later analysis assigned CDR3 sequences along with most-parsimonious VDJ recombination scenarios. A later analysis defined each TCR beta chain by its CDR3 amino acid sequence plus V-gene family, and excluded reads lacking a unique V-gene family. A later analysis removed nearly 600 highly shared, low-generation-probability nucleotide sequences to deal with suspected cross-contamination and a sequencing artifact. In a later analysis, a clonal expansion index was calculated for each public chain from normalized within-repertoire ranks of inferred template counts. In a later analysis, generation probabilities were computed with a VDJ recombination model fitted to out-of-frame rearrangements, and the resulting probabilities were checked against IGoR. A later analysis scored TCR-TCR, TCR-HLA and TCR-CMV co-occurrence with hypergeometric tests, applying a repertoire-size bias correction to TCR pairs. In a later analysis, false discovery rates were estimated by permuting HLA or CMV assignments 20 times. A later analysis grouped co-occurring TCRs with DBSCAN, adding TCRdist sequence similarity when clustering within HLA-allele-positive subsets. Repertoires with fewer than 30,000 or more than 120,000 public chains were left out of co-occurrence clustering, as were five repertoires with anomalous nucleotide sharing. TCRdb carries this immuneACCESS record with in-frame sequences only. Its versions omit some clonotypes, under half of them owing to an unresolved V gene in the studies checked, with the rest unexplained. V and J calls and clone size come straight from that table; D and trimming were deduced from the DNA. A total of some 130,000 clones appear in this sample, around 80% of them only once. The ten top clones hold about 4.9% of the sample.

This clonotype was sampled from a man younger than 40 in good health. Source material: PBMCs. This receptor chain uses TRBV7-3 and TRBJ2-5; the D gene assignment is ambiguous. This receptor carries the CDR3 CASSPSYQETQYF. The sequence in DNA is TGTGCCAGCAGCCCCTCGTACCAAGAGACCCAGTACTTC.